A single sample gave rise to the 8 T cell receptor beta chains below, sequenced in a study of T cell responses to AZD1222 COVID-19 vaccine. Measured with immunoSEQ multiplex PCR; TCRdb has only the in-frame clones, and not every one. The table has fewer than 110,000 clones, about 86% seen once; the top ten hold approximately 1.3%. The sample here was peripheral blood, taken on day 0 of AZD1222 vaccination. These receptors were collected from an adult in good health.

This chain joins TRBV7-2 and TRBJ1-3; weak D call: TRBD1 (6 bases). Germline V gene data show CDR1 as SGHTA and CDR2 as FQGNSA. The CDR3 is 15 residues long. Trimming cost V 3 bases and J 1 base, with 10 bases left between them. The CDR3 sequence: CASSFRQDSGNTIYF. CDR3 sequence (DNA): TGTGCCAGCAGCTTTCGACAGGATTCTGGAAACACCATATATTTT. The full variable domain, its missing parts supplied by reference TRBV7-2 and TRBJ1-3, is GAGVSQSPSNKVTEKGKDVELRCDPISGHTALYWYRQSLGQGLEFLIYFQGNSAPDKSGLPSDRFSAERTGGSVSTLTIQRTQQEDSAVYLCASSFRQDSGNTIYFGEGSWLTVV.

The V call is TRBV29-1, the J call TRBJ2-5; unclear D gene. The germline V and J ends were trimmed by 4 bases and 5 bases, with 8 bases remaining between them. Germline V lookup: CDR1 SQVTM, CDR2 ANQGSEA. The CDR3 runs to 11 residues. CDR3 sequence (DNA): TGCAGCGTTGTTGACGGGGAGACCCAGTACTTC. This gives the protein CSVVDGETQYF. The variable domain in full, completed from reference TRBV29-1 and TRBJ2-5, reads SAVISQKPSRDICQRGTSLTIQCQVDSQVTMMFWYRQQPGQSLTLIATANQGSEATYESGFVIDKFPISRPNLTFSTLTVSNMSPEDSSIYLCSVVDGETQYFGPGTRLLVL.

The V gene is TRBV7-8, the J gene TRBJ2-1; no clear D. Germline CDR1 and CDR2: SGHVS and FQNEAQ. The CDR3 is 15 residues long. V was clipped by 1 base and J by 0 bases, with 7 bases between them. The CDR3 region has the DNA TGTGCCAGCAGCTTAGGAATAAGCTCCTACAATGAGCAGTTCTTC. Amino acid sequence: CASSLGISSYNEQFF.

The V and J genes are TRBV27 and TRBJ1-1; no firm D call. The CDR3 has 13 amino acids. The V end was cut by 1 base, the J end by 6 bases, with 9 bases between. The germline CDR1 and CDR2 sequences are MNHEY and SMNVEV (reference sequence). CDR3 DNA sequence: TGTGCCAGCAGTTTATTAGTGGACGCTGAAGCTTTCTTT. Its protein product is CASSLLVDAEAFF.

The gene calls are TRBV25-1 and TRBJ2-2, with TRBD2 matching 12 bases. From germline, CDR1 is MGHDK and CDR2 SYGVNS. The V segment lost 3 bases and the J segment 4 bases; nucleotides outside the gene matches: 0. This CDR3 region has 15 residues. In DNA, the CDR3 is TGTGCCAGCAGTGAGGGACTAGCGGGCACCGGGGAGCTGTTTTTT. Its protein is CASSEGLAGTGELFF.

The rearrangement uses TRBV6-4 and TRBJ1-5, with TRBD1 identical over 8 bases. CDR1 MRHNA and CDR2 SNTAGT come from the germline V gene. There are 17 residues in the CDR3. J was trimmed by 4 bases and V by 2 bases; bases with no gene match: 10. CDR3 bases: TGTGCCAGCAGTGACCAGCAGGACAGGGAGTTTAATCAGCCCCAGCATTTT. This translates into CASSDQQDREFNQPQHF.

The chain is built from TRBV7-2 and TRBJ2-1, with D unresolved. Per germline, CDR1 SGHTA and CDR2 FQGNSA. The V end lost 1 base, the J end lost 4 bases, and 8 bases lay between the germline ends. The CDR3 contains 14 residues. The CDR3 is CASSLVSGYNEQFF. The CDR3 DNA sequence: TGTGCCAGCAGCTTAGTTTCCGGTTACAATGAGCAGTTCTTC.

This chain uses TRBV7-9 with TRBJ1-2; 7 bases map to TRBD1. There are 14 residues in the CDR3. Germline V gene lookup returns CDR1 SEHNR and CDR2 FQNEAQ (reference sequence). Trimming cost V 4 bases and J 4 bases; bases outside gene matches: 6. The CDR3 is CASSSGGTLYGYTF. The DNA of the CDR3 is TGTGCCAGCAGCTCAGGGGGAACCCTCTATGGCTACACCTTC.